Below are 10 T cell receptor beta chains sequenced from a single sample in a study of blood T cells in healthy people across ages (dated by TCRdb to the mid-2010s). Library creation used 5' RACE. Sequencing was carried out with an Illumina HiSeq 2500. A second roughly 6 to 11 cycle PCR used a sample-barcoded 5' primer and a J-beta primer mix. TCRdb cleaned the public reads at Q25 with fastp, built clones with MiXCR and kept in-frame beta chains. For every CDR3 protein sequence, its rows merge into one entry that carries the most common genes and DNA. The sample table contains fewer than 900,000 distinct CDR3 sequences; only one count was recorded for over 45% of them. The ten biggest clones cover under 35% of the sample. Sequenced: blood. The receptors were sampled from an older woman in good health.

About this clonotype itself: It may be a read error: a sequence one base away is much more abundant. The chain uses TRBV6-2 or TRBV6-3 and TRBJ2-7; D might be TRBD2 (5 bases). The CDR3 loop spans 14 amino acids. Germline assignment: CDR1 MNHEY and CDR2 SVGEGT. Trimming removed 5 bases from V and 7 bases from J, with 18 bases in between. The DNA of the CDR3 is TGTGCCAGCAGTGACCATTCATCCTTAGCGGAGCAGTACTTC. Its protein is CASSDHSSLAEQYF.

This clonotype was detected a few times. The CDR3 reads CSARDSGQSTDTQYF. The DNA of the CDR3 is TGCAGTGCTAGAGATTCGGGACAAAGCACAGATACGCAGTATTTT. This chain links TRBV20-1 with TRBJ2-3, with D perhaps TRBD1 (6 bases). Trimming left V 0 bases short and J 0 bases short, with 10 bases between. CDR3 size: 15 residues. CDR1 and CDR2 from the germline V gene are DFQATT and SNEGSKA (reference sequence).

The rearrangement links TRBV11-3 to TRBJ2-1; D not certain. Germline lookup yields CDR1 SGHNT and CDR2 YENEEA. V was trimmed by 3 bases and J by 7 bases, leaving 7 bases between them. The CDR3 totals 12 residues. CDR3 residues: CASSFDTNEQFF. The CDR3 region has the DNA TGTGCCAGCAGCTTTGACACGAATGAGCAGTTCTTC.

The CDR3, as DNA: TGCAGTGCTACGGGACAGGGGTACGAGCAGTACTTC. This translates into CSATGQGYEQYF. The rearrangement links TRBV20-1 to TRBJ2-5; TRBD1 matches at 10 bases. The DNA end is a closer match to TRBJ2-7, so the J assignment may be wrong. CDR3 length: 12 amino acids. Germline CDR1 reads DFQATT; CDR2 reads SNEGSKA (reference sequence).

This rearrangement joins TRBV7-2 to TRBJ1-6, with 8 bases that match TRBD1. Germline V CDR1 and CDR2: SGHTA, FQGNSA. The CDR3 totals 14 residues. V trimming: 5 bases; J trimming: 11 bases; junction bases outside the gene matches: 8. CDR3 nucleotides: TGTGCCAGCAGCCCGGACAGGGAGCGGCCACCCCTCCACTTT. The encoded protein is CASSPDRERPPLHF. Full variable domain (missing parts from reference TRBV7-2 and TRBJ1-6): GAGVSQSPSNKVTEKGKDVELRCDPISGHTALYWYRQSLGQGLEFLIYFQGNSAPDKSGLPSDRFSAERTGGSVSTLTIQRTQQEDSAVYLCASSPDRERPPLHFGNGTRLTVT.

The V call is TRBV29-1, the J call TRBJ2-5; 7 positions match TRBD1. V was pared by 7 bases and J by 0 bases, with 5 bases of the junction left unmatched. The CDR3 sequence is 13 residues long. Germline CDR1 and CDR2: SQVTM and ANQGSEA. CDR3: CSAGQTNQETQYF. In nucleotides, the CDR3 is TGCAGCGCGGGACAGACTAACCAAGAGACCCAGTACTTC.

The CDR3 nucleotides are TGTGCCAGCAGCTTATTGGGACAGAACAATGAGCAGTTCTTC. Residues: CASSLLGQNNEQFF. This chain uses TRBV11-2 with TRBJ2-1, with 7 nucleotides matching TRBD1. The junction had 3 bases not matched to a gene; V was cut back by 2 bases and J by 5 bases. Germline V gene lookup returns CDR1 SGHAT and CDR2 FQNNGV. The CDR3 runs to 14 residues.

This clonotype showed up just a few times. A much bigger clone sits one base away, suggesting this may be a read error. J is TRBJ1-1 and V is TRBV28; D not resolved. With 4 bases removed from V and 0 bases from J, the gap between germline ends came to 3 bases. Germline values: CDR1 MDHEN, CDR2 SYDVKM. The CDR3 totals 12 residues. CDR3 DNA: TGTGCCAGCAGTTCAATGAACACTGAAGCTTTCTTT. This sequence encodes CASSSMNTEAFF.

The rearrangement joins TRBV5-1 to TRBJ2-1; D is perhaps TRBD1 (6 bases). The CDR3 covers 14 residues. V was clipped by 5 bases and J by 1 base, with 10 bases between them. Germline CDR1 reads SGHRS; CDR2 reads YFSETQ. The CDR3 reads CASSPGVSYNEQFF. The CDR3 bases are TGCGCCAGCAGTCCAGGGGTGTCCTACAATGAGCAGTTCTTC.

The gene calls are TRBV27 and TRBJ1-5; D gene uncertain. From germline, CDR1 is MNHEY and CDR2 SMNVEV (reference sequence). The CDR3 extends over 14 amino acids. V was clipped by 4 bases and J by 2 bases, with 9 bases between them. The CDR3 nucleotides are TGTGCCAGCAGTTCGCGAATGGGCAATCAGCCCCAGCATTTT. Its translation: CASSSRMGNQPQHF.